This TCR beta chain originates from a study of shared clonotypes between healthy human individuals. Sequenced by immunoSEQ multiplex PCR; TCRdb stores in-frame clones only, minus some. This table has fewer than 550,000 clones, 60% to 80% appearing once. The donors, healthy adults who were HIV-negative, had experienced no recent acute infections or vaccinations. Nashville, Tennessee was home to all donors, each a Caucasian adult. Sequencing was performed on PBMCs. The TCR was taken from a middle-aged woman in good health. Some clones in this sample may be carry-over from other donors' samples.

CDR3 in DNA: TGTGCCAGCAGTCCCACAGGCTCCTACAATGAGCAGTTCTTC. This translates into CASSPTGSYNEQFF. V and J are TRBV6-1 and TRBJ2-1, with D possibly being TRBD1 (5 bases). Germline CDR1 reads MNHNS; CDR2 reads SASEGT. Trimming shortened V by 5 bases and J by 0 bases, and 8 bases separated the two germline ends. The CDR3 has 14 residues.